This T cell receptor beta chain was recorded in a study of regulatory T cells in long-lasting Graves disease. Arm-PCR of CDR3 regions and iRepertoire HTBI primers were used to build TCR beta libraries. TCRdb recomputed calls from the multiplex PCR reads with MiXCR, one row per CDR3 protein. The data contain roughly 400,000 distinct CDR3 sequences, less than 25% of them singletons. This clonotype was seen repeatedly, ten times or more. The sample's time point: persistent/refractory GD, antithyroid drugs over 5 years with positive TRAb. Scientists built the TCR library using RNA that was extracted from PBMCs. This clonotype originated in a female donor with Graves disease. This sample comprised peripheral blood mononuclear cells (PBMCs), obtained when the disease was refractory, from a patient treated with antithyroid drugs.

The CDR3 nucleotides are TGTGCCAGCAGCTTCGGACAGGGGCCTACCTACGAGCAGTACTTC. Translating gives CASSFGQGPTYEQYF. The chain is built from TRBV11-2 and TRBJ2-7; TRBD1 matches at 9 bases. Trimming took 3 bases from V and 2 from J; bases not matched to a gene: 5. The CDR3 is made up of 15 amino acids. Germline V CDR1 and CDR2: SGHAT, FQNNGV.